The sequence of this T cell receptor (beta chain) was determined in a study of blood T cell repertoires in COVID-19. The data were produced by immunoSEQ multiplex PCR, yet TCRdb's version contains in-frame clones alone and is incomplete. The profile covers roughly 140,000 clones, with 65% to 85% appearing a single time and over 8.5% taken by the ten largest. In its sample, this clone was seen a few times. CDR1 LNHDA and CDR2 SQIVND come from the germline V gene (reference sequence). The CDR3 consists of 16 residues. The V gene end was trimmed by 3 bases and the J gene end by 8 bases; junction bases not matched to a gene: 11.

The TCR comes from a man aged 50-60 years with active or convalescent COVID-19. The chain couples TRBV19 to TRBJ2-1, with TRBD2 matching over 9 bases. Sequencing used peripheral blood. CDR3 sequence (DNA): TGTGCCAGTAGTATCGCCAGGGCGGGAGGGTACGATGAGCAGTTCTTC. Translation: CASSIARAGGYDEQFF. Full variable domain (remainder filled in from reference TRBV19 and TRBJ2-1): DGGITQSPKYLFRKEGQNVTLSCEQNLNHDAMYWYRQDPGQGLRLIYYSQIVNDFQKGDIAEGYSVSREKKESFPLTVTSAQKNPTAFYLCASSIARAGGYDEQFFGPGTRLTVL.